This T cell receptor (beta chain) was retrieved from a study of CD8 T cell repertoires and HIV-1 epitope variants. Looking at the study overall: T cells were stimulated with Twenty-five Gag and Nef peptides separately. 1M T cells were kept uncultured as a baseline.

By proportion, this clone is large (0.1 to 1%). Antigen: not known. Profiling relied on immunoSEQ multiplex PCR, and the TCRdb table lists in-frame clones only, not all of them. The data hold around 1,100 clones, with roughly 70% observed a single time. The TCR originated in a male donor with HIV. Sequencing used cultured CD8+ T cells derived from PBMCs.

Here the CDR3 reads CASSQDVGQGNTEAFF. DNA for the CDR3: TGCGCCAGCAGCCAAGATGTTGGGCAGGGGAACACTGAAGCTTTCTTT. J is TRBJ1-1 and V is TRBV4-3; tentative D call: TRBD1 (5 bases). Germline CDR1 is LGHNA and CDR2 is YSLEER. V was cut by 0 bases and J by 1 base, with 12 bases left in between. The CDR3 sequence is 16 residues long.